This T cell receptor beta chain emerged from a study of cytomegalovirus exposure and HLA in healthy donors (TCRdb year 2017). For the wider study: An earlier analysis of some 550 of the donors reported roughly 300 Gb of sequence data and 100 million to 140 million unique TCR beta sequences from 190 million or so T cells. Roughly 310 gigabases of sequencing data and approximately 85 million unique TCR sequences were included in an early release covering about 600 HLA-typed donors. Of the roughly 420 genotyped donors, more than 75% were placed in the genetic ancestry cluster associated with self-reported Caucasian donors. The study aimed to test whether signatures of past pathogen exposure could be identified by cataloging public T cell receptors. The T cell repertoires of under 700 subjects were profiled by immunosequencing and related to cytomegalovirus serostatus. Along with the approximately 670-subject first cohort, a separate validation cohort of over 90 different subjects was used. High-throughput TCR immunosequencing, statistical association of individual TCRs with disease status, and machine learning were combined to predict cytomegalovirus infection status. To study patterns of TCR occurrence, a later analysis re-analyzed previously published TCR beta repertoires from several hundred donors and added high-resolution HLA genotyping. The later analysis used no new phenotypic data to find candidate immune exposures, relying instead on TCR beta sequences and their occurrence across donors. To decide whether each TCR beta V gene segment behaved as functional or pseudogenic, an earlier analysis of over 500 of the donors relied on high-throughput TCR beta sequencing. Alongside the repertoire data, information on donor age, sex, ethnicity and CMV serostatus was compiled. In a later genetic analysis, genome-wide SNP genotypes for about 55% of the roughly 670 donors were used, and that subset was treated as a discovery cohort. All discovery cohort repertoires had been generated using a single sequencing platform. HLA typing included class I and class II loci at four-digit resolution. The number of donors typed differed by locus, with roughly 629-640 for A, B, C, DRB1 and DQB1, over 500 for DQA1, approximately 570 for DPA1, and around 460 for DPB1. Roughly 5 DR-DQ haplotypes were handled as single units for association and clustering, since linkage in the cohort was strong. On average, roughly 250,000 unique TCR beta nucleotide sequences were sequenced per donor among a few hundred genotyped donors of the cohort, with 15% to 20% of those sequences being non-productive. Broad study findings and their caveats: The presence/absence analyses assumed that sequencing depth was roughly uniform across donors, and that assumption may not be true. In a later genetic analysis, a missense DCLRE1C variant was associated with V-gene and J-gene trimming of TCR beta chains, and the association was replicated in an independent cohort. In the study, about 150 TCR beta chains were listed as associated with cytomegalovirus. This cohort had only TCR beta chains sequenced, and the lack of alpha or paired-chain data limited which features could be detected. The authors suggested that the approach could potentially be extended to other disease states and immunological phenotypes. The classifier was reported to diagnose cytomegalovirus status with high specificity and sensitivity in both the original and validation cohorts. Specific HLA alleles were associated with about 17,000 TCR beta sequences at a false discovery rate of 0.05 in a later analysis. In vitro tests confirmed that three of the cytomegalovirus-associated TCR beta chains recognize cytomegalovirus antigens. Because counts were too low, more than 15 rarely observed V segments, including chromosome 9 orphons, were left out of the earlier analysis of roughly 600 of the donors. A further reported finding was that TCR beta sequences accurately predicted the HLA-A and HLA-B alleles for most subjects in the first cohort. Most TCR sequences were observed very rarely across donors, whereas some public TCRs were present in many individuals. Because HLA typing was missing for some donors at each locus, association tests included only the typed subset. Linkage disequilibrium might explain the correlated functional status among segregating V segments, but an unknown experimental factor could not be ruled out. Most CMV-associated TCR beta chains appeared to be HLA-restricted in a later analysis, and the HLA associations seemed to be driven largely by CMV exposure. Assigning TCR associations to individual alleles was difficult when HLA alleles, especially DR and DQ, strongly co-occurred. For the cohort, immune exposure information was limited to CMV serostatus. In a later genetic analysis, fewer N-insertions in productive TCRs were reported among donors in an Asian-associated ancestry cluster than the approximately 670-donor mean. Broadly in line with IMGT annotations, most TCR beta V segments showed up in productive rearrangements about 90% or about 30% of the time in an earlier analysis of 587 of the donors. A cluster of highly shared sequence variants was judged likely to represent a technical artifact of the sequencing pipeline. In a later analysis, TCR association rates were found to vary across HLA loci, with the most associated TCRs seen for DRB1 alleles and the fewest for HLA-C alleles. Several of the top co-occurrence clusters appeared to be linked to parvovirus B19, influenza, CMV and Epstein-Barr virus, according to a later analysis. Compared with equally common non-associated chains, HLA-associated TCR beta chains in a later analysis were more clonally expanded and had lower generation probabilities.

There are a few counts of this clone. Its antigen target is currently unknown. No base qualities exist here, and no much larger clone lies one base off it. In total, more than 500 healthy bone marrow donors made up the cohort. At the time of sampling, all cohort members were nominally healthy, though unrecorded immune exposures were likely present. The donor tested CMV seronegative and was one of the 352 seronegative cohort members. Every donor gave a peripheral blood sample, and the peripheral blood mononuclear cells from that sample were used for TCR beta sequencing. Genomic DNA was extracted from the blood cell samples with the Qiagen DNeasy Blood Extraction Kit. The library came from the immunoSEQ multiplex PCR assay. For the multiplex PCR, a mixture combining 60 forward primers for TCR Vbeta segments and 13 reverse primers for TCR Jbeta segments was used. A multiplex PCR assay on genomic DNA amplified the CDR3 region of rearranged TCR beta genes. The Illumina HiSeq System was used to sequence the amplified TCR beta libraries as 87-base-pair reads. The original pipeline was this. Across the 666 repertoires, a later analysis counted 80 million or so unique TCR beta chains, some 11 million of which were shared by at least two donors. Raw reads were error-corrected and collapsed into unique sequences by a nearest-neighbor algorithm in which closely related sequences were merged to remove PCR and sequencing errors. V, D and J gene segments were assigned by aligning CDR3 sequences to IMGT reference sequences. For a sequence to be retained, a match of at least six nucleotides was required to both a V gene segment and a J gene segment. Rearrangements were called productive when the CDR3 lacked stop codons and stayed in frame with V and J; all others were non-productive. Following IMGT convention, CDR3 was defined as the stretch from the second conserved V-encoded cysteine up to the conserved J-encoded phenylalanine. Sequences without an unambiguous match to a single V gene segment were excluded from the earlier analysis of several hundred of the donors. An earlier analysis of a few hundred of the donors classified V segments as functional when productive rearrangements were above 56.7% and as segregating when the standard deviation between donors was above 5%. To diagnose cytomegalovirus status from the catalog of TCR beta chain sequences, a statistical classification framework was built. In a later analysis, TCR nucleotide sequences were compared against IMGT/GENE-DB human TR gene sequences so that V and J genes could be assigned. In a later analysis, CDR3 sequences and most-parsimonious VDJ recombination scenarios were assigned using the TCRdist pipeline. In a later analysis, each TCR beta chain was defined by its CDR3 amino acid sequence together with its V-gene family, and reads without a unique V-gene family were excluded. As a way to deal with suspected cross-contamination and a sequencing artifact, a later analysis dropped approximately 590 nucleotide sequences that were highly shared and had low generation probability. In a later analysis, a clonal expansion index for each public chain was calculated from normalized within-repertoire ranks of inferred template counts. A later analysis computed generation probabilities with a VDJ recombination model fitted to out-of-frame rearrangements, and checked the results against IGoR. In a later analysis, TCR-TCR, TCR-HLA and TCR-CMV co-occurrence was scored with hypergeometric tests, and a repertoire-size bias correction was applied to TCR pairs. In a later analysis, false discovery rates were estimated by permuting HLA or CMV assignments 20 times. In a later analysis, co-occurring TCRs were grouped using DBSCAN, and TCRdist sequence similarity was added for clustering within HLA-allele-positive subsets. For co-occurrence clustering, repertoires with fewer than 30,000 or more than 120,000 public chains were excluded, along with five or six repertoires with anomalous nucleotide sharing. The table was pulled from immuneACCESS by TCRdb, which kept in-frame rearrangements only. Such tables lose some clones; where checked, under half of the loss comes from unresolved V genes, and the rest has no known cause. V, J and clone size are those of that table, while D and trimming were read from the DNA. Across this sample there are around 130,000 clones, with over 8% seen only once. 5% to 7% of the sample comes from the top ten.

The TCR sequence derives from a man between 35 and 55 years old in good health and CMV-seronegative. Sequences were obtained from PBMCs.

The CDR3 protein is CASSQEGVRTDTQYF. In nucleotides, the sequence is TGCGCCAGCAGCCAAGAAGGGGTCCGTACAGATACGCAGTATTTT. The V gene is TRBV4-1 and the J gene is TRBJ2-3; the D region possibly corresponds to TRBD1 (5 bases align). Its CDR3 holds 15 amino acids, cysteine through phenylalanine. The CDR3 DNA has 45 bases and is translated from base 1. The germline V gene provides CDR1 MGHRA and CDR2 YSYEKL. Relative to germline, V is 0 bases shorter and J is 3 bases shorter, with 10 bases between their ends.